This T cell receptor (beta chain) was retrieved from a study of cytomegalovirus exposure and HLA in healthy donors. To note about this clone: As yet, its antigen is unknown.

The study, taken as a whole, reports: In most subjects, TCR beta sequences reportedly gave accurate predictions of HLA-A and HLA-B alleles. Most TCR sequences were uncommon, yet certain public TCRs appeared in many donors. Presence/absence analyses assumed roughly uniform sequencing depth across donors, which may not hold.

Both 60 Vbeta primers and 13 Jbeta primers went into the PCR. The method was immunoSEQ multiplex PCR; TCRdb's version includes in-frame clones alone and lacks a portion of them. This sample lists tens of thousands of clones; its ten largest clones have 3% to 4%. J was trimmed by 4 bases and V by 5 bases; bases with no gene match: 7. This CDR3 contains 14 residues. Germline lookup yields CDR1 SGHAT and CDR2 FQNNGV. The material sequenced was PBMCs. The V gene is TRBV11-2, the J gene TRBJ1-1; the match to TRBD1 covers 7 bases. The clonotype was recovered from a male donor in good health and CMV-seronegative. CDR3 nucleotide sequence: TGTGCCAGCAGCCCAAACAGGGGTGCCACTGAAGCTTTCTTT. This gives the protein CASSPNRGATEAFF.